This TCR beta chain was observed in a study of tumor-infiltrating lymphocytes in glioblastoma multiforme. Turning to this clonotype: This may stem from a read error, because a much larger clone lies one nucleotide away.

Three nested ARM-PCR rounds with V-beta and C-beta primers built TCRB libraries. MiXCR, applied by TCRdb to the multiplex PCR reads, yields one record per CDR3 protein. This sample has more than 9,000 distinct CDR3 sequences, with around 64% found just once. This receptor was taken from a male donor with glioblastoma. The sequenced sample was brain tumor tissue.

CDR3 sequence: CASSPGTETSYGDTF. The CDR3 coding sequence is TGTGCCAGCTCACCGGGGACGGAAACAAGCTATGGCGACACCTTC. The chain joins TRBV18 to TRBJ1-2, with a weak D call TRBD1 (5 bases). Germline V CDR1 and CDR2: KGHSH, LQKENI. CDR3 length equals 15 residues.